This is a list of T cell receptor beta chains from one sample in a study of T cell responses to AZD1222 COVID-19 vaccine. Profiled with immunoSEQ multiplex PCR; TCRdb holds only in-frame clones, not every one. The data hold about 140,000 clones, with approximately 91% observed a single time. Sample: peripheral blood, taken 28 days after the second AZD1222 dose. The receptors come from an adult who received the AZD1222 COVID-19 vaccine. Each CDR3 is given without its conserved first and last residue. Expanded clones are given a class, and other clones once, few, many or no size at all.

clone_size j_call v_call cdr3_aa
. TRBJ1-2 TRBV2 ASSRGPTFYGYT
. TRBJ2-1 TRBV7-3 ASSLTVGFWNEQF
. TRBJ1-5 TRBV6-5 ASSNTAFQPQH
. TRBJ2-1 TRBV15 ATSREDGGYNEQF
. TRBJ2-7 TRBV6-5 ASSYGLADYEQY
. TRBJ2-7 TRBV5-1 ASSLEGGSYEQY
. TRBJ1-6 TRBV25-1 ASSGTPGAPLH
. TRBJ1-1 TRBV6-6 ASSYGREAF
. TRBJ2-1 TRBV11-3 ASSLGGEQF
. TRBJ1-1 TRBV10-3 AISESQDLNTEAF
once TRBJ1-5 TRBV30 AWAGQGNQPQH
. TRBJ2-3 TRBV7-3 ASSSLAGGLGDTQY
. TRBJ1-5 TRBV6-5 ASSYSQGRNQPQH
. TRBJ1-1 TRBV18 ASSPAWGPETEAF
. TRBJ1-5 TRBV24-1 AIGPSSWDQPQH
. TRBJ1-6 TRBV6-1 ASSELGQNSPLH
. TRBJ2-2 TRBV11-2 ASSLAREASNTGELF
. TRBJ2-7 TRBV3-1/TRBV3-2 ASSPEGQGDVEQY
few TRBJ1-2 TRBV6-5 ASSYVTGDYGYT
. TRBJ1-2 TRBV2 ASSAERDRVEGYT
. TRBJ2-7 TRBV5-1 ASSLDGQGGREQY
. TRBJ1-1 TRBV10-1 ASRAGQGSTEAF
. TRBJ1-1 TRBV7-9 ASSSHGGRTEAF
few TRBJ1-2 TRBV19 ASRMTLTGANYGYT
. TRBJ2-2 TRBV7-9 ASNPVKGGLNTGELF
. TRBJ2-3 TRBV7-3 ASSPQGVGTDTQY
. TRBJ2-2 TRBV10-1 ASSSDKPGLAGDSDSNTGELF
. TRBJ1-2 TRBV20-1 SARGFDGYT
. TRBJ1-5 TRBV7-9 ASSSSEAGNQPQH
. TRBJ2-2 TRBV15 ATSRPTGMNTGELF
. TRBJ1-1 TRBV5-1 ASSVPGGGTEAF
. TRBJ1-1 TRBV15 ATSRKTGYTEAF
. TRBJ2-7 TRBV9 ASSVRPSYEQY
. TRBJ1-2 TRBV7-9 ASSLEYGDYGYT
. TRBJ1-1 TRBV12-3/TRBV12-4 ASSFTLNTEAF
. TRBJ2-3 TRBV5-1 ASSLLIGSTDTQY
. TRBJ2-2 TRBV7-8 ASSFPGLAGVGELF
. TRBJ1-2 TRBV6-5 ASKRVPSRGNGYT
. TRBJ1-1 TRBV5-4 ASSPQNSGRSAEAF
. TRBJ1-1 TRBV19 ASSRGGAPINTEAF
. TRBJ2-3 TRBV2 ASSRISTDTQY
. TRBJ1-1 TRBV9 ASSPTSKNTEAF
. TRBJ1-6 TRBV7-9 ASSALPGTGVNSPLH
. TRBJ2-7 TRBV18 ASSPSTSGGAYEQY
. TRBJ1-1 TRBV6-5 ASSFSSGGMNTEAF
. TRBJ2-3 TRBV5-5 ASSLLSGGVADTQY
. TRBJ2-1 TRBV27 ASSFWYGGQGLRNEQF
. TRBJ1-1 TRBV2 ASTGTGTEAF
few TRBJ2-5 TRBV29-1 SVEAPILAGGRETQY